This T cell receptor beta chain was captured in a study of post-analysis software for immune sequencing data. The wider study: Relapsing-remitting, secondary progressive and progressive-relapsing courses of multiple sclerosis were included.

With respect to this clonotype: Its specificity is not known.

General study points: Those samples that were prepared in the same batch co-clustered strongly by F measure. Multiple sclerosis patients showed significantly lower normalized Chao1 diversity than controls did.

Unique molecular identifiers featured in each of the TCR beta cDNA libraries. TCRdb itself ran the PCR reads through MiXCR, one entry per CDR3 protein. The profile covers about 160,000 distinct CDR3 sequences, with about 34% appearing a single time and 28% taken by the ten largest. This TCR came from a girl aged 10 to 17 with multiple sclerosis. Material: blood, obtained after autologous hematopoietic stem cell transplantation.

The CDR3 region is CASSSSVEQYF. CDR3 nucleotides: TGTGCCAGCAGCTCGTCAGTCGAGCAGTACTTC. J is TRBJ2-5 and V is TRBV7-9, with D uncertain. The J call may be incorrect, as the DNA end agrees better with TRBJ2-7. There are 11 residues in the CDR3. CDR1 SEHNR and CDR2 FQNEAQ come from the germline V gene (reference sequence).